Presented here are 13 T cell receptor beta chains from one specimen sequenced in a study of blood T cell repertoires in COVID-19. Data came from immunoSEQ multiplex PCR; TCRdb stores just in-frame clones and leaves some out. The sample lists about 670,000 clones; about 90% were seen once. The sample comprised peripheral blood. Receptor source: a woman aged 18-30 years with acute or convalescent COVID-19.

V is TRBV15 and J is TRBJ2-1; D is possibly TRBD1 (6 bases). The CDR3 is 14 residues long. Germline CDR1 and CDR2: LNHNV and YYDKDF (reference sequence). Deletions cut 7 bases from V and 5 bases from J, with 15 bases between. The CDR3 sequence: CATTYRVLDNEQFF. The DNA for the CDR3 is TGTGCCACCACTTACAGGGTCTTAGACAATGAGCAGTTCTTC.

This chain uses TRBV7-9 with TRBJ1-4; D unclear. This CDR3 region has 15 residues. With 2 bases removed from V and 6 bases from J, the gap between germline ends came to 13 bases. Germline values: CDR1 SEHNR, CDR2 FQNEAQ (reference sequence). The CDR3 spells CASSLLLQVDEKLFF. The CDR3 nucleotides read TGTGCCAGCAGCTTACTCCTCCAGGTGGATGAAAAACTGTTTTTT.

Points on this clone: Distinct nucleotide sequences in the sample also encode this CDR3. This chain connects TRBV9 to TRBJ2-1; no reliable D call. The CDR3 contains 11 residues. Trimming took 0 bases from V and 10 from J, leaving 5 bases between them. Germline loops: CDR1 SGDLS, CDR2 YYNGEE. CDR3 nucleotides: TGTGCCAGCAGCGTAGGCGGAGAGCAGTTCTTC. This encodes CASSVGGEQFF.

This chain links TRBV4-3 with TRBJ1-2, with D perhaps TRBD1 (6 bases). The germline V gene encodes CDR1 LGHNA and CDR2 YSLEER. The CDR3 consists of 15 residues. With 3 bases removed from V and 0 bases from J, the gap between germline ends came to 11 bases. In DNA form, the CDR3 reads TGCGCCAGCAGCCATCAGGACAGTGCTAACTATGGCTACACCTTC. This encodes CASSHQDSANYGYTF.

The genes are TRBV23-1 and TRBJ2-4; 9 positions agree with TRBD1. TRBV23-1 is treated as an ORF (open reading frame) with a function not yet certain. The CDR3 loop spans 20 amino acids. Trimming cost V 6 bases and J 5 bases; bases outside gene matches: 23. CDR3 in amino acids: CASSPGRDRDSAPTENIQYF. DNA of the CDR3: TGCGCCAGCAGCCCCGGCCGGGACAGGGATTCGGCACCCACCGAAAACATTCAGTACTTC.

This clone was observed a handful of times. The gene calls are TRBV27 and TRBJ1-6; D is ambiguous. Trimming stripped 4 bases from V and 5 bases from J, with 6 bases between. The length of the CDR3 is 13 residues. Per the germline V gene, CDR1 is MNHEY and CDR2 is SMNVEV (reference sequence). CDR3 in DNA: TGTGCCAGCAGTTCCATCAATAATTCACCCCTCCACTTT. Translating gives CASSSINNSPLHF.

V gene TRBV4-2 combines with J gene TRBJ1-5; perhaps TRBD1 as D (5 bases). This CDR3 spans 15 amino acids. Germline lookup yields CDR1 LGHNA and CDR2 YNFKEQ. V lost 4 bases and J lost 2, with 12 bases in between. CDR3 coding DNA: TGTGCCAGCAGCCCGTGGGGCGTGGGCAATCAGCCCCAGCATTTT. Amino acids: CASSPWGVGNQPQHF.

This chain links TRBV6-1 with TRBJ2-7; TRBD1 agrees at 9 bases. CDR3 length equals 19 residues. Germline CDR1 is MNHNS and CDR2 is SASEGT. V gave up 2 bases and J gave up 5 bases; unmatched junction bases: 19. The CDR3 reads CASSEPAAGQGTSFHEQYF. As DNA, the CDR3 is TGTGCCAGCAGTGAACCGGCCGCAGGACAGGGGACGTCTTTCCACGAGCAGTACTTC.

This chain links TRBV15 with TRBJ1-5; unclear D gene. Germline V gene data show CDR1 as LNHNV and CDR2 as YYDKDF (reference sequence). The CDR3 extends over 16 amino acids. The germline V and J ends were trimmed by 1 base and 5 bases, with 15 bases remaining between them. The CDR3, as DNA: TGTGCCACCAGCAGAGGCTTGGAAAGGAGCGATCAGCCCCAGCATTTT. Translation gives CATSRGLERSDQPQHF.

This clone was seen just once. The rearrangement uses TRBV5-5 and TRBJ2-6; D gene ambiguous. The CDR3 loop spans 16 amino acids. Trimming pared 4 bases from V and 1 base from J, leaving 12 bases between. Germline V CDR1 and CDR2: SGHKS, YYEKEE (reference sequence). The chain's CDR3 is CASSPTQRSGANVLTF. DNA of the CDR3: TGTGCCAGCAGCCCTACCCAGAGGTCTGGGGCCAACGTCCTGACTTTC.

The V and J genes are TRBV4-3 and TRBJ1-5; no reliable D call. In germline, CDR1 is LGHNA, CDR2 YSLEER. The CDR3 covers 14 residues. V lost 0 bases and J lost 9, with 12 bases in between. The DNA of the CDR3 is TGCGCCAGCAGCCAAGATCCTTCGGGTGTGCCCCAGCATTTT. Encoded protein: CASSQDPSGVPQHF.

This clone was seen a single time. The gene calls are TRBV2 and TRBJ1-2, with D unresolved. Trimming removed 10 bases from V and 2 bases from J, with 8 bases in between. The CDR3 loop spans 11 amino acids. Germline V lookup: CDR1 SNHLY, CDR2 FYNNEI. Here the CDR3 reads CATLLNYGYTF. DNA for the CDR3: TGTGCCACCTTATTGAACTATGGCTACACCTTC.

The chain joins TRBV11-2 to TRBJ1-5; TRBD1 matches 7 bases. Germline trimming cut 1 base from V and 7 bases from J; bases unmatched to any gene: 7. The CDR3 runs to 15 residues. Germline assignment: CDR1 SGHAT and CDR2 FQNNGV. The CDR3 sequence: CASSLGDRANQPQHF. The CDR3 DNA sequence: TGTGCCAGCAGCTTAGGAGACAGGGCTAACCAGCCCCAGCATTTT.